The source of this TCR beta chain is a study of identical twins. Study observations and caveats: Reduced insertions were recorded for abundant cord blood beta clonotypes, with no such pattern in memory repertoires. There was more out-of-frame TCR alpha sharing in monozygotic twins than models estimated.

As concerns this clonotype: The antigen is not known.

Template switching added a universal primer binding site, and final cDNA carried unique molecular identifiers. TCRdb re-called the 5' RACE reads through MiXCR, storing one row per CDR3 protein. The data hold 200,000 to 250,000 distinct CDR3 sequences, with approximately 6.8% observed a single time. J was trimmed by 5 bases and V by 0 bases; bases with no gene match: 8. This CDR3 is built from 16 residues. Germline loops: CDR1 SGHAT, CDR2 FQNNGV. With no exceptions, donors were healthy Caucasians. This sample was shared with a second study, whose subject was yellow fever vaccine responses in identical twins.

The J gene is TRBJ2-7, the V gene TRBV11-2; 9 bases map to TRBD1. Sequenced: CD8+ T cells sorted from blood. The sequence derives from a woman between 18 and 30 years old in good health. The CDR3: CASSLDPGTGYNEQYF. DNA for the CDR3: TGTGCCAGCAGCTTAGATCCGGGGACAGGGTACAACGAGCAGTACTTC. Full variable domain (outside the CDR3, taken from reference TRBV11-2 and TRBJ2-7): EAGVAQSPRYKIIEKRQSVAFWCNPISGHATLYWYQQILGQGPKLLIQFQNNGVVDDSQLPKDRFSAERLKGVDSTLKIQPAKLEDSAVYLCASSLDPGTGYNEQYFGPGTRLTVT.